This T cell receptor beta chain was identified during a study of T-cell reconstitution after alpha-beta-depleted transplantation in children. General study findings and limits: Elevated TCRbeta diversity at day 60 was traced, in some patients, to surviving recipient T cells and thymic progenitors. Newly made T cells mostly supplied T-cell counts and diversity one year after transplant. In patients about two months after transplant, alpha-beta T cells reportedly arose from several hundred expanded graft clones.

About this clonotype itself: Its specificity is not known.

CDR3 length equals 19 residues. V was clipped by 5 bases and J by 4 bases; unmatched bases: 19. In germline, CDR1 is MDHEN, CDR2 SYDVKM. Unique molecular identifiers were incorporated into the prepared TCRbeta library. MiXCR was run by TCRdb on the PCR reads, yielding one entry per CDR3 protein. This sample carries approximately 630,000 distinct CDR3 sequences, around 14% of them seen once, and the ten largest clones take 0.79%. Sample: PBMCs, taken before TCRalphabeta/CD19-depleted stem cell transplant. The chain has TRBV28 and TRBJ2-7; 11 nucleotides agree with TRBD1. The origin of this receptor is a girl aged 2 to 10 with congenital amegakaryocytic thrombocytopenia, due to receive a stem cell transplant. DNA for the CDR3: TGTGCCAGCAGTACACCAATGAAGGACGGACAGGGGGCGGGATACGAGCAGTACTTC. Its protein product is CASSTPMKDGQGAGYEQYF.